A selection of T cell receptor beta chains follows, all from one sample in a study of breast tumors, draining lymph nodes, adjacent tissues. TCRdb ran MiXCR on the multiplex PCR reads and lists one entry per CDR3 protein. Of more than 80,000 distinct CDR3 sequences in the sample, 30% were seen once. Sequencing was carried out using axillary lymph node tissue. These receptors all come from a female donor with breast cancer. Some clones in this sample may be carry-over from other donors' samples. Each CDR3 is given without its conserved first and last residue.

TRBV5-8	TRBJ1-4	ASSFSGQSNEKLF
TRBV5-5	TRBJ2-3	ASSSPTGTGDGTDTQY
TRBV6-2/TRBV6-3	TRBJ2-2	ASYYSPKNTGELF
TRBV20-1	TRBJ2-1	GASTGTGTNEQF
TRBV7-2	TRBJ2-3	ASSLLSGGGDTQY
TRBV6-4	TRBJ1-6	ASSDSRQGAGRSPLH
TRBV2	TRBJ2-7	ASSTAYEQY
TRBV5-1	TRBJ1-1	ASSFTTNTEAF
TRBV11-2	TRBJ1-6	ASSLRQGSPLH
TRBV6-6	TRBJ1-4	ASSHRLPKRATNEKLF
TRBV11-3	TRBJ2-1	ASSFRRSEQF
TRBV14	TRBJ2-3	ASSGVYSTDTQY
TRBV5-1	TRBJ2-7	ASSFGTGGQGQY
TRBV7-4	TRBJ2-1	ASSFSGSSYNEQF
TRBV3-1	TRBJ2-1	ASSQDVRTSYNEQF
TRBV5-4	TRBJ2-7	ASSLKSSYEQY
TRBV9	TRBJ2-7	ASSARGGRSYEQY
TRBV29-1	TRBJ2-1	SPHQGAPEREGLNEQF
TRBV2	TRBJ2-7	ASSRQEGTYEQY
TRBV28	TRBJ2-3	ASSYGTRTTDTQY
TRBV5-8	TRBJ2-5	ASSTGQTQETQY
TRBV6-5	TRBJ2-3	ASRIWDSADTQY
TRBV19	TRBJ1-1	ASSIDSRGLNTEAF
TRBV4-3	TRBJ1-3	ASSRSREGGGNTIY
TRBV6-5	TRBJ1-6	ASSHSMLRQRNSPLH
TRBV12-3/TRBV12-4	TRBJ1-1	ASSLSGRPDEAF
TRBV14	TRBJ2-5	ASSQGSRPQADTQY
TRBV29-1	TRBJ1-4	SVGGGREKLF
TRBV7-9	TRBJ1-3	AGGPFSGNTIY
TRBV5-4	TRBJ1-3	ATGGDLSGNTIY
TRBV5-1	TRBJ1-6	ASSGAGHNSPLH
TRBV4-2	TRBJ1-4	ASSQEWETSSV
TRBV13	TRBJ1-2	ASSSGESYT
TRBV6-5	TRBJ2-2	ASRTSGGTGELF
TRBV5-1	TRBJ2-7	ASSLRDRVTYEQY
TRBV7-2	TRBJ2-7	ASSPAYEQY
TRBV19	TRBJ2-7	ASSPDRYEQY
TRBV15	TRBJ1-5	ATSRDEGDRGNQPQH
TRBV19	TRBJ1-6	ASSAARLNSPLH
TRBV27	TRBJ1-6	ASRRTRQGNSPLH
TRBV2	TRBJ2-7	ASRITGAYEQY
TRBV6-5	TRBJ2-3	ASSHSPLPTGDTQY
TRBV20-1	TRBJ2-3	SASGRAPDTQY
TRBV6-1	TRBJ2-5	ASSADRTFMETQY
TRBV5-1	TRBJ2-1	ASSTGLAAGYNEQF